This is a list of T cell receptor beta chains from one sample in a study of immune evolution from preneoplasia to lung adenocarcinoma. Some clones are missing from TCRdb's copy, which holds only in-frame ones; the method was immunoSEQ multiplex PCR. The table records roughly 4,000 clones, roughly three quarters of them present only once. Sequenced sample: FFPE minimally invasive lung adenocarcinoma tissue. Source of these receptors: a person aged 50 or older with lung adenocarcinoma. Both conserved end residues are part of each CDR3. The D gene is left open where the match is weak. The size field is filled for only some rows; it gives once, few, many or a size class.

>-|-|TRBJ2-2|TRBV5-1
TGCGCCAGCAGCCCCGGAACGGACGGGGAGCTGTTTTTT
CASSPGTDGELFF
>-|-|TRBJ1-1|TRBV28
TGTGCCAGCAGTTGGTACAGTGATAACACTGAAGCTTTCTTT
CASSWYSDNTEAFF
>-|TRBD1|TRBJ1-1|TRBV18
TGTGCCAGCTCACCTCCCTCCAGGGGGTCGAACACTGAAGCTTTCTTT
CASSPPSRGSNTEAFF
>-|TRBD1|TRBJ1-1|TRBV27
TGTGCCAGCAGTTTATCGACAGGGTGGACTGAAGCTTTCTTT
CASSLSTGWTEAFF
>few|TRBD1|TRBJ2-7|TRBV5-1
TGCGCCGGCTTATCAGGGGGCGAGCAGTACTTC
CAGLSGGEQYF
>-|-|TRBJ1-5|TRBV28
TGTGCCAGCAGTCAGAGCTATCAGCCCCAGCATTTT
CASSQSYQPQHF
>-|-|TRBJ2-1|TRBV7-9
TGTGCCAGCAGCCCACAAACCCGGAATGAGCAGTTCTTC
CASSPQTRNEQFF
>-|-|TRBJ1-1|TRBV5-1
TGCGCCAGCAGCTCCCCATTGACAGGAGGGGGGAACACTGAAGCTTTCTTT
CASSSPLTGGGNTEAFF
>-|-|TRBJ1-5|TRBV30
TGTGCCTGGAGCCCAGCAACCAATCAGCCCCAGCATTTT
CAWSPATNQPQHF
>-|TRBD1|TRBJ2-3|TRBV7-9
TGTGCCAGCAGCTTCTTACAGGGGGCGAGCACAGATACGCAGTATTTT
CASSFLQGASTDTQYF
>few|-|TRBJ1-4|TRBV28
TGTGCCAGCAGCCGGGACACCTCAACTAATGAAAAACTGTTTTTT
CASSRDTSTNEKLFF
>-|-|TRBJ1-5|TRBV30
TGTGCCTGGAGTTTCTATAGCAATCAGCCCCAGCATTTT
CAWSFYSNQPQHF
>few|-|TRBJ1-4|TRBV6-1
TGTGCCAGCAGTGAATTGGGGGCAACTAATGAAAAACTGTTTTTT
CASSELGATNEKLFF
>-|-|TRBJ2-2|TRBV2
TGTGCCAGCAGATGGAGAGACACCGGGGAGCTGTTTTTT
CASRWRDTGELFF
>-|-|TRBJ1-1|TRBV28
TGTGCCACGTGGACCGCGAACACTGAAGCTTTCTTT
CATWTANTEAFF
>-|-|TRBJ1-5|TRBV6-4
TGTGCCAGCAGCCCCACAGCTGGGGAGGGTCAGCCCCAGCATTTT
CASSPTAGEGQPQHF
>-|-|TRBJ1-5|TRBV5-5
TGTGCCAGCAGCTACAATCCGGACCCAAGCAATCAGCCCCAGCATTTT
CASSYNPDPSNQPQHF
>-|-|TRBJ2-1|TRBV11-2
TGTGCCAGCAGCCCAGTATACAATGAGCAGTTCTTC
CASSPVYNEQFF
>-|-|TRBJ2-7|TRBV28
TGTGCCAGCAGTTTTGGTACCGGGTTCGGAGAGCAGTACTTC
CASSFGTGFGEQYF
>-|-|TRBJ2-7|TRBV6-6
TGTGCCAGCAGCTCCCTCCAGTACGAGCAGTACTTC
CASSSLQYEQYF
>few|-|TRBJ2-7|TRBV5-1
TGCGCCAGCAGCTTGGCCCCGGGGTCCTACGAGCAGTACTTC
CASSLAPGSYEQYF
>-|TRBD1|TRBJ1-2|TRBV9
TGTGCCAGCAGCGTTGGACAGGACGCCTATGGCTACACCTTC
CASSVGQDAYGYTF
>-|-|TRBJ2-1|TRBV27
TGTGCCAGCAGTTTAGCATTCAGGGTCTCGAACAACAATGAGCAGTTCTTC
CASSLAFRVSNNNEQFF
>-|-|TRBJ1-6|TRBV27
TGTGCCAGCAGTTTGGATTATAATTCACCCCTCCACTTT
CASSLDYNSPLHF
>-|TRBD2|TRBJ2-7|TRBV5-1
TGCGCCAGCAGCTTAACTAGCGGGGGAACCTACGAGCAGTACTTC
CASSLTSGGTYEQYF
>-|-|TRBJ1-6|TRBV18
TGTGCCAGCTCTCGGCCTCAGGGTCTCCTCCACTTT
CASSRPQGLLHF
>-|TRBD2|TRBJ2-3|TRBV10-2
TGCGCCAGCAGTGAGTCGACTCGGGGGCGGGAGGCGCAGTATTTT
CASSESTRGREAQYF
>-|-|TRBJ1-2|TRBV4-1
TGCGCCAGCAGCCAAGATAGGACACGGGGAGGCTACACCTTC
CASSQDRTRGGYTF
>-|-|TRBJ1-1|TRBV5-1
TGCGCCAGCAGCTTGGGACAGGTAACTGAAGCTTTCTTT
CASSLGQVTEAFF
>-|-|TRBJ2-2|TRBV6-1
TGTGCCAGCAGCCACAGGGCCGGGGAGCTGTTTTTT
CASSHRAGELFF
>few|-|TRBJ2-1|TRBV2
TGTGCCAGCAGTGAACTAGGGGTCCATGAGCAGTTCTTC
CASSELGVHEQFF
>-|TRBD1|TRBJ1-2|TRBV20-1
TGCAGTGCTTCCGAGGGGGCCGGCACCTTC
CSASEGAGTF
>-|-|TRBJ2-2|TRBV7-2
TGTGCCAGCAGCTCCTACTATTCTGGCACCGGGGAGCTGTTTTTT
CASSSYYSGTGELFF
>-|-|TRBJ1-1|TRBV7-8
TGTGCCAGCAGTGCCCCGGGGGGCGCGAGTATGAACACTGAAGCTTTCTTT
CASSAPGGASMNTEAFF
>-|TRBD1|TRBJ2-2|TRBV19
TGTGCCAGTAGCGGACAGGGGAGGACCGGGGAGCTGTTTTTT
CASSGQGRTGELFF
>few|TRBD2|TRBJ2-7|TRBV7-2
TGTGCCAGCAGCCCCAGACTAGCGGGACCCTACGAGCAGTACTTC
CASSPRLAGPYEQYF
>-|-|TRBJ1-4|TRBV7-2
TGTGCCAGCAGCTCGCGAAAGGGGACCCCCGCCGATGAAAAACTGTTTTTT
CASSSRKGTPADEKLFF
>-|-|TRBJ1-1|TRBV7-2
TGTGCCAGCACTCAGAAGTTCGGCTTAGACACTGAAGCTTTCTTT
CASTQKFGLDTEAFF
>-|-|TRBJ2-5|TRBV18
TGTGCCAGCTCACCGGCTCTAGAGACCCAGTACTTC
CASSPALETQYF
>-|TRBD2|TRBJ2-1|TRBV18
TGTGCCAGCTCACCACCAACTAGCGGGTACAATGAGCAGTTCTTC
CASSPPTSGYNEQFF
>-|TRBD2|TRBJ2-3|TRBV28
TGTGCCAGCCTGACTAGCGGGAGAGGGACAGATACGCAGTATTTT
CASLTSGRGTDTQYF
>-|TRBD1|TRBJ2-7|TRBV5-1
TGCGCCAGCAGCGGGGGACAGCGATTCGACGAGCAGTACTTC
CASSGGQRFDEQYF
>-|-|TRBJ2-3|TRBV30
TGTGCCTGGAAGCGTCAGGCCTTATTAGATACGCAGTATTTT
CAWKRQALLDTQYF
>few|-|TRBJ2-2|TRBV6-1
TGTGCCAGCAGTGAGGGTCAACAGGGCTGGGACACCGGGGAGCTGTTTTTT
CASSEGQQGWDTGELFF